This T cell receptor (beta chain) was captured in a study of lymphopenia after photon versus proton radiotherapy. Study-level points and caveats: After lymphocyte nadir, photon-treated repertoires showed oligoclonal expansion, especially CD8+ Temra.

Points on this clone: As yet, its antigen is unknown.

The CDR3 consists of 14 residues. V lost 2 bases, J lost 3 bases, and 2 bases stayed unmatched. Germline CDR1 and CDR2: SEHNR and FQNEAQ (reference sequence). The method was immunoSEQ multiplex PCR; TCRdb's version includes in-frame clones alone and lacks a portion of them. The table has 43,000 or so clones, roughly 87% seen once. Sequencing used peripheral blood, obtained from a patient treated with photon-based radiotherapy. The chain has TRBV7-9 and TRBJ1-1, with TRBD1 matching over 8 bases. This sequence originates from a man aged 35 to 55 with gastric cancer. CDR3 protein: CASSLQGADTEAFF. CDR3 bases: TGTGCCAGCAGCTTACAGGGGGCGGACACTGAAGCTTTCTTT.